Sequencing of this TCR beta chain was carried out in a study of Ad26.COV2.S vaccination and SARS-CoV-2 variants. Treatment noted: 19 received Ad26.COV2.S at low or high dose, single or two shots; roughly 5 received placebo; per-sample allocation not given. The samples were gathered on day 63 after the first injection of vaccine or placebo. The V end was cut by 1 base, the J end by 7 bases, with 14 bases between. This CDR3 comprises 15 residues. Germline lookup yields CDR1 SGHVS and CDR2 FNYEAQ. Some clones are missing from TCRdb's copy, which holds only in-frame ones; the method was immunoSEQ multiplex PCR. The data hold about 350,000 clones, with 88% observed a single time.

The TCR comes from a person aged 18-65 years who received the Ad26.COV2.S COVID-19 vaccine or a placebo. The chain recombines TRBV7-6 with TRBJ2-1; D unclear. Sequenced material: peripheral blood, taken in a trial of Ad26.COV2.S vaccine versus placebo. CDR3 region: CASSLEDLGPNEQFF. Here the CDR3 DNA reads TGTGCCAGCAGCTTAGAGGACCTGGGCCCTAATGAGCAGTTCTTC.